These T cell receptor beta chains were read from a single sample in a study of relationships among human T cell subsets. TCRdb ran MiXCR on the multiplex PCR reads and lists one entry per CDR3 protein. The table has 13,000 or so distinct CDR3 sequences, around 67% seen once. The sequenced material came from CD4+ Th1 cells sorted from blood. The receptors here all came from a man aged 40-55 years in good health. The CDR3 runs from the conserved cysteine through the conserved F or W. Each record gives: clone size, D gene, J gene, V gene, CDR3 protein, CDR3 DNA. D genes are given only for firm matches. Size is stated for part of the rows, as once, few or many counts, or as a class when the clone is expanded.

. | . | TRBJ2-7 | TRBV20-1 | CSASGGRSYEQYF | TGCAGTGCTAGTGGAGGACGGAGCTACGAGCAGTACTTC
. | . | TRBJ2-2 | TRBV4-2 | CASSQALAGSAGELFF | TGTGCCAGCAGCCAAGCACTGGCGGGATCTGCCGGGGAGCTGTTTTTT
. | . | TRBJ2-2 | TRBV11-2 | CASSLALYTGELFF | TGTGCCAGCAGCTTAGCTTTGTACACCGGGGAGCTGTTTTTT
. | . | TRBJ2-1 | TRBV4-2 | CASSQGLGGERQFF | TGTGCCAGCAGCCAAGGACTAGGGGGGGAAAGGCAGTTCTTC
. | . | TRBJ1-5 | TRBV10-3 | CASSAWNSNQPQHF | TGTGCCAGCAGTGCCTGGAATAGCAATCAGCCCCAGCATTTT
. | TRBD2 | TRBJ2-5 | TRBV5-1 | CASSTGRDGQETQYF | TGCGCCAGCAGCACGGGGAGGGACGGACAAGAGACCCAGTACTTC
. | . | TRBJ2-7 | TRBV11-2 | CASSLDGDFTYEQYF | TGTGCCAGCAGCTTAGACGGGGACTTTACCTACGAGCAGTACTTC
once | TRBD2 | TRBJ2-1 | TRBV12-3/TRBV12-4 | CASTWGTSGINEQFF | TGTGCCAGCACCTGGGGGACTAGCGGGATCAATGAGCAGTTCTTC
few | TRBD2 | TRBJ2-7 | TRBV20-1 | CSARAGGPYEQYF | TGCAGTGCCAGAGCGGGAGGGCCCTACGAGCAGTACTTC
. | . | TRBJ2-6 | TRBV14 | CASSQAGPGANVLTF | TGTGCCAGCAGCCAAGCCGGACCTGGGGCCAACGTCCTGACTTTC